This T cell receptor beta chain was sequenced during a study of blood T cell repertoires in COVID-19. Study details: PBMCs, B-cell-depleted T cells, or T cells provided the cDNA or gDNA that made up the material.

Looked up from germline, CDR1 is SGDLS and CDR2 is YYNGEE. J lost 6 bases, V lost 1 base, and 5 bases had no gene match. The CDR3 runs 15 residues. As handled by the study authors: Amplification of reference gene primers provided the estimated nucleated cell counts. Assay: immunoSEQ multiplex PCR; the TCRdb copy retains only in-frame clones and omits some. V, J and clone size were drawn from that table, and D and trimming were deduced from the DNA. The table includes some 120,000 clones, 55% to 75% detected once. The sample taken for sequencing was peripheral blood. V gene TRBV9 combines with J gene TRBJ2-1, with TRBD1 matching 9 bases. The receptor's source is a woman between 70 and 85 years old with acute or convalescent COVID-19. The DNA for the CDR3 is TGTGCCAGCAGCGTACTGGACAGGGGAGTCAATGAGCAGTTCTTC. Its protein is CASSVLDRGVNEQFF.